Sequencing of this TCR beta chain was carried out in a study of blood T cell repertoires in COVID-19. Study information: The samples span acute and convalescent COVID-19 from the United States, Italy and Spain. Nucleic acid was either cDNA or gDNA, and it came from T cells, B-cell-depleted T cells, or PBMCs.

Germline V gene sequence: CDR1 SGHVS, CDR2 FNYEAQ. The CDR3 has 15 amino acids. After removal of 5 bases from V and 0 bases from J, the junction contained 4 bases not matched to a gene. In the original analysis: Scientists estimated how many nucleated cells there were by amplifying reference gene primers. The table came from immunoSEQ multiplex PCR; TCRdb's copy has only in-frame clones and leaves some out. The DNA gave D and trimming, while V, J and clone size come from that table. The data contain about 160,000 clones, 65% to 90% of them seen just once; the ten biggest clones take up roughly 3.4%. The chain carries TRBV7-6 and TRBJ2-3, with 8 bases identical to TRBD1. Sequences were obtained from peripheral blood. The TCR sequence derives from a man in his sixties or seventies with acute or convalescent COVID-19. The CDR3 spells CASSPTGVSTDTQYF. The CDR3 DNA is TGTGCCAGCAGCCCGACAGGGGTTAGCACAGATACGCAGTATTTT.